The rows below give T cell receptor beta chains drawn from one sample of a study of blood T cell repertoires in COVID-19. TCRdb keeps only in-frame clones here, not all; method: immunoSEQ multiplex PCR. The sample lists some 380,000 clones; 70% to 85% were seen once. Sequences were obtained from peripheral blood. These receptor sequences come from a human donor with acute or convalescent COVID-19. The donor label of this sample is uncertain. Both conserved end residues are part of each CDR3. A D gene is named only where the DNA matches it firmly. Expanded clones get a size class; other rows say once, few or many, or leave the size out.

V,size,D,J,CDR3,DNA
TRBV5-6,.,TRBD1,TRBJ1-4,CASSPGGRTNEKLFF,TGTGCCAGCAGTCCAGGGGGCAGAACTAATGAAAAACTGTTTTTT
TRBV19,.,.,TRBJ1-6,CASTTSGAYNSPLHF,TGTGCCAGCACGACGTCAGGGGCCTATAATTCACCCCTCCACTTT
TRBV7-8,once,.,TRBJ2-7,CASSFWGTGSYEQYF,TGTGCCAGCAGCTTTTGGGGAACAGGTTCCTACGAGCAGTACTTC
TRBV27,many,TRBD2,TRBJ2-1,CASSTSGGVVNEQFF,TGTGCCAGCAGCACTAGCGGGGGCGTCGTGAATGAGCAGTTCTTC
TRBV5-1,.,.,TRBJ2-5,CASSLVAGGGETQYF,TGCGCCAGCAGCTTGGTTGCAGGGGGAGGAGAGACCCAGTACTTC
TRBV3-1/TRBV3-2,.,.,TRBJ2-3,CASSQTHSADTQYF,TGTGCCAGCAGCCAAACCCATAGTGCAGATACGCAGTATTTT
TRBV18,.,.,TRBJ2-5,CASSPQDRRATQYF,TGTGCCAGCTCACCGCAAGACAGACGGGCGACCCAGTACTTC
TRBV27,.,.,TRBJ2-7,CASSSRISYEQYF,TGTGCCAGCAGTAGCAGGATTTCCTACGAGCAGTACTTC
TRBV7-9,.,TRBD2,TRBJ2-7,CASSFGTSAAQYF,TGTGCCAGCAGCTTCGGGACTAGTGCCGCGCAGTACTTC
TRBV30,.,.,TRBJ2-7,CAWSAQTYEQYF,TGTGCCTGGAGTGCCCAAACTTACGAGCAGTACTTC
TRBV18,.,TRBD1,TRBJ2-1,CASSPPGTGTEQFF,TGTGCCAGCTCACCGCCGGGGACAGGAACTGAGCAGTTCTTC
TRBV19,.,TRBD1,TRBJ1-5,CASSMPQGVPLGQPQHF,TGTGCCAGTAGCATGCCCCAGGGGGTGCCCCTCGGTCAGCCCCAGCATTTT
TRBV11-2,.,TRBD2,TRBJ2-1,CASSRGGASGNEQFF,TGTGCCAGCAGTCGCGGGGGGGCCTCGGGTAATGAGCAGTTCTTC
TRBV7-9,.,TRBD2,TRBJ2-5,CASSLAGGRGETQYF,TGTGCCAGCAGCTTAGCGGGAGGGAGGGGAGAGACCCAGTACTTC
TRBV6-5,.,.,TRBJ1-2,CASSYRGWGYTF,TGTGCCAGCAGTTACAGGGGTTGGGGCTACACCTTC
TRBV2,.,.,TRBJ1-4,CASILDGTTNEKLFF,TGTGCCAGCATACTAGACGGGACAACTAATGAAAAACTGTTTTTT
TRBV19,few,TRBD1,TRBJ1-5,CASSIRTGLSNQPQHF,TGTGCCAGTAGTATAAGGACAGGTCTTAGCAATCAGCCCCAGCATTTT
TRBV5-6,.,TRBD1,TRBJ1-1,CASSFRRGQGLRAFF,TGTGCCAGCAGCTTCCGCCGAGGACAGGGGCTGAGGGCTTTCTTT
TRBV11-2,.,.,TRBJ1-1,CASSVSLNTEAFF,TGTGCCAGCAGCGTTAGCCTGAACACTGAAGCTTTCTTT
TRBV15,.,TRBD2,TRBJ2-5,CATSSPGLAGFQETQYF,TGTGCCACCAGCAGTCCCGGACTAGCGGGGTTTCAAGAGACCCAGTACTTC
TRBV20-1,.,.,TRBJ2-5,CSASRGVRGETQYF,TGCAGTGCTAGTAGAGGGGTCCGGGGGGAGACCCAGTACTTC
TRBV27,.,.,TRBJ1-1,CASSLNFRGTEAFF,TGTGCCAGCAGTTTAAACTTCCGAGGGACTGAAGCTTTCTTT
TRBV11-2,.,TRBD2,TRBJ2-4,CASSLEREGLELRAKNIQYF,TGTGCCAGCAGCTTAGAACGGGAGGGCCTCGAGCTGCGGGCCAAAAACATTCAGTACTTC
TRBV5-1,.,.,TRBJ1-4,CASSLGLKAEKLFF,TGCGCCAGCAGCTTGGGACTTAAGGCAGAAAAACTGTTTTTT
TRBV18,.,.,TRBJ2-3,CASSQTSGTDTQYF,TGTGCCAGCTCACAAACCTCGGGCACAGATACGCAGTATTTT
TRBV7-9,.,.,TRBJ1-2,CASSFLANPGHYGYTF,TGTGCCAGCAGCTTTTTGGCTAACCCAGGCCACTATGGCTACACCTTC